The clone carrying this T cell receptor beta chain was found a few times. Its specificity is unknown. The data belong to a study of post-analysis software for immune sequencing data. The wider study: Relapsing-remitting, secondary progressive and progressive-relapsing multiple sclerosis were all included among the disease courses. Study-level points and caveats: Samples made in the same batch grouped tightly together by F measure. A significant reduction in normalized Chao1 diversity was observed in multiple sclerosis patients versus controls. Comparison of patients with controls showed a handful of TRBV segments more frequent in patients, TRBV5-6, TRBV5-1 and TRBV20-1 among them.

Unique molecular identifiers featured in each of the TCR beta cDNA libraries. When about 1 to 11 million T cells were used, they gave hundreds of thousands of cDNA molecules. TCRdb re-derived calls from the PCR reads in MiXCR, one entry per CDR3 protein. The data show about 810,000 distinct CDR3 sequences, about 50% seen once. The CDR3 length is 17 residues. Germline V lookup: CDR1 SGHRS, CDR2 YFSETQ. This TCR derives from a girl between 5 and 17 years old with multiple sclerosis. Specimen: blood. The genes are TRBV5-1 and TRBJ2-5; D could derive from TRBD1 or TRBD2 (5 bases each). The better agreement between TRBJ2-7 and the DNA end casts doubt on the J call. The CDR3 bases are TGCGCCAGCAGCTACGGCGGTACGGGACCCATATCCGGCGAGCAGTACTTC. Translating it yields CASSYGGTGPISGEQYF.